The 25 T cell receptor beta chains in this list originate from one sample, sequenced in a study of blood T cell repertoires in COVID-19. Here immunoSEQ multiplex PCR was the method, and the copy in TCRdb shows in-frame clones only, minus some. The repertoire includes some 350,000 clones, around 83% of them detected once, and 2.5% to 3% sits in the top ten. The sequenced material came from peripheral blood. Receptor source: a man aged 25 to 40 with active or convalescent COVID-19.

V and J are TRBV15 and TRBJ1-5, with D maybe TRBD1 (5 bases). The V gene's germline CDR1 is LNHNV and CDR2 YYDKDF (reference sequence). There are 15 residues in the CDR3. Between the trimmed V and J ends, which lost 0 bases and 7 bases, there was a span of 13 bases. The DNA of the CDR3 is TGTGCCACCAGCAGAGATCTACCAGGGAAACAGCCCCAGCATTTT. Residues: CATSRDLPGKQPQHF.

The chain joins TRBV28 to TRBJ2-1; perhaps TRBD1 as D (5 bases). The germline gives CDR1 MDHEN, CDR2 SYDVKM. The CDR3 spans 14 residues. Trimming took off 6 bases at V and 5 bases at J, with 14 bases between the two ends. As DNA, the CDR3 is TGTGCCAGCAGGAAATGGGGCAGCAACAATGAGCAGTTCTTC. It codes for CASRKWGSNNEQFF. Variable domain in full (rest from reference TRBV28 and TRBJ2-1): DVKVTQSSRYLVKRTGEKVFLECVQDMDHENMFWYRQDPGLGLRLIYFSYDVKMKEKGDIPEGYSVSREKKERFSLILESASTNQTSMYLCASRKWGSNNEQFFGPGTRLTVL.

The V gene is TRBV4-1, the J gene TRBJ1-2, with D possibly being TRBD1 (6 bases). V lost 4 bases and J lost 2, with 14 bases in between. This CDR3 spans 15 amino acids. Per germline, CDR1 MGHRA and CDR2 YSYEKL. CDR3 sequence reads: CASSPAPGQNYGYTF. Written as DNA, the CDR3 is TGCGCCAGCAGCCCTGCCCCCGGACAGAACTATGGCTACACCTTC.

The chain combines TRBV5-5 with TRBJ2-3; tentative D call: TRBD1 (5 bases). Germline-derived CDR1 and CDR2 are SGHKS and YYEKEE (reference sequence). The CDR3 extends over 14 amino acids. V was clipped by 4 bases and J by 1 base, with 10 bases between them. The CDR3 DNA reads TGTGCCAGCAGCCCTGACAGAGGCACAGATACGCAGTATTTT. It translates to CASSPDRGTDTQYF.

The V and J genes are TRBV27 and TRBJ2-7, with a possible D match to TRBD1 (6 bases). Germline-derived CDR1 and CDR2 are MNHEY and SMNVEV (reference sequence). The V end was cut by 8 bases, the J end by 6 bases, with 17 bases between. The CDR3 has 13 amino acids. The CDR3: CASSSYVGAEQYF. DNA for the CDR3: TGTGCCAGCTCCTCTTACGTGGGGGCCGAGCAGTACTTC.

This CDR3 reads CASSLGDLEDGYTF. CDR3 coding DNA: TGTGCCAGCAGCTTAGGAGATTTGGAGGATGGCTACACCTTC. This chain joins TRBV7-2 and TRBJ1-2; D gene uncertain. V lost 1 base and J lost 6, with 12 bases in between. Germline loops: CDR1 SGHTA, CDR2 FQGNSA. The CDR3 has 14 residues.

This chain links TRBV4-2 with TRBJ1-1, with TRBD1 matching over 7 bases. After removal of 0 bases from V and 11 bases from J, the junction contained 6 bases not matched to a gene. The CDR3 totals 13 residues. CDR1 and CDR2 (germline): LGHNA, YNFKEQ. This CDR3 reads CASSQEDRVKAFF. As DNA, the CDR3 is TGTGCCAGCAGCCAAGAAGACAGGGTGAAGGCTTTCTTT.

The J gene is TRBJ2-5, the V gene TRBV9; 7 bases match TRBD1. The V gene's germline CDR1 is SGDLS and CDR2 YYNGEE. The CDR3 has 13 amino acids. The J segment lost 3 bases and the V segment lost 4 bases, leaving 3 bases of the junction unmatched. This chain's CDR3 is CASSTGTEETQYF. CDR3 nucleotide sequence: TGTGCCAGCAGCACCGGGACAGAAGAGACCCAGTACTTC.

V is TRBV7-8 and J is TRBJ1-2, with D hard to call. CDR1 is SGHVS and CDR2 is FQNEAQ in the germline V gene. Deletions cut 5 bases from V and 6 bases from J, with 13 bases between. CDR3 length: 13 amino acids. CDR3 residues: CASSPIRGDGYTF. The CDR3 DNA is TGTGCCAGCAGCCCAATTCGGGGAGATGGCTACACCTTC.

The chain links TRBV7-2 to TRBJ2-7; TRBD2 agrees at 9 bases. The CDR3 extends over 19 amino acids. Germline trimming cut 2 bases from V and 0 bases from J; bases unmatched to any gene: 14. Per germline, CDR1 SGHTA and CDR2 FQGNSA. The CDR3 region is CASSLRPGTSRRGSYEQYF. As DNA, the CDR3 is TGTGCCAGCAGCTTACGACCCGGGACTAGCCGCCGGGGCTCCTACGAGCAGTACTTC.

The rearrangement joins TRBV29-1 to TRBJ2-1; tentatively, D is TRBD2 (6 bases). Germline-derived CDR1 and CDR2 are SQVTM and ANQGSEA. The CDR3 is 20 amino acids. V lost 4 bases and J lost 3, with 31 bases in between. The CDR3 loop reads CSVGEHSGRGGTFFYNEQFF. CDR3 bases: TGCAGCGTTGGGGAACACTCAGGTAGGGGCGGGACTTTCTTCTACAATGAGCAGTTCTTC.

V gene TRBV6-2 or TRBV6-3 combines with J gene TRBJ1-2; D might be TRBD1 (6 bases). Per germline, CDR1 MNHEY and CDR2 SVGEGT. V lost 5 bases, J lost 7 bases, and 11 bases lay in between. This CDR3 comprises 12 residues. In DNA, the CDR3 is TGTGCCAGCAGTCCCCTGGGGGCTGGCTACACCTTC. Translation: CASSPLGAGYTF.

The rearrangement uses TRBV6-5 and TRBJ2-1; 10 nucleotides line up with TRBD1. V lost 3 bases, J lost 6 bases, and 8 bases stayed unmatched. The CDR3 consists of 16 residues. CDR1 is MNHEY and CDR2 is SVGAGI in the germline V gene. The CDR3 loop reads CASSYTGTGAPNEQFF. The CDR3 region has the DNA TGTGCCAGCAGTTATACCGGGACAGGGGCCCCCAATGAGCAGTTCTTC.

The chain uses TRBV19 and TRBJ1-2; tentative D call: TRBD1 (5 bases). The V end lost 4 bases, the J end lost 6 bases, and 12 bases lay between the germline ends. The CDR3 is 13 residues long. In germline, CDR1 is LNHDA, CDR2 SQIVND (reference sequence). The CDR3 nucleotides read TGTGCCAGTAGTAGGGCAGGGTGGGATGGCTACACCTTC. Translated, it gives CASSRAGWDGYTF. The entire variable domain, with the rest obtained from reference TRBV19 and TRBJ1-2, is as follows: DGGITQSPKYLFRKEGQNVTLSCEQNLNHDAMYWYRQDPGQGLRLIYYSQIVNDFQKGDIAEGYSVSREKKESFPLTVTSAQKNPTAFYLCASSRAGWDGYTFGSGTRLTVV.

The chain uses TRBV4-3 and TRBJ2-7; TRBD2 aligns across 10 bases. Trimming removed 0 bases from V and 4 bases from J; junction bases left unmatched: 6. CDR1 LGHNA and CDR2 YSLEER come from the germline V gene. The CDR3 has 16 residues. The CDR3 protein is CASSQDPLAGRYEQYF. CDR3 nucleotide sequence: TGCGCCAGCAGCCAAGATCCACTAGCGGGAAGGTACGAGCAGTACTTC.

The chain joins TRBV4-1 to TRBJ1-6; TRBD1 matches 10 bases. The CDR3 extends over 14 amino acids. The junction had 5 bases not matched to a gene; V was cut back by 5 bases and J by 10 bases. Germline lookup yields CDR1 MGHRA and CDR2 YSYEKL. For the CDR3, the DNA is TGCGCCAGCAGCTTCCGGACAGGGGGATCACCCCTCCACTTT. It codes for CASSFRTGGSPLHF.

This clone was counted only a few times. This chain joins TRBV4-3 and TRBJ1-2, with D hard to call. Germline CDR1 is LGHNA and CDR2 is YSLEER. Trimming removed 0 bases from V and 8 bases from J, with 13 bases in between. There are 14 residues in the CDR3. CDR3 sequence: CASSQDGGHRGYTF. The DNA of the CDR3 is TGCGCCAGCAGCCAAGATGGTGGGCACCGGGGCTACACCTTC.

This chain uses TRBV28 with TRBJ1-1, with D perhaps TRBD1 (5 bases). CDR1 and CDR2 (germline): MDHEN, SYDVKM. This CDR3 has 16 residues. V was pared by 3 bases and J by 0 bases, with 14 bases between. The CDR3 is CASSFKRGGVNTEAFF. CDR3 bases: TGTGCCAGCAGTTTTAAAAGAGGAGGGGTGAACACTGAAGCTTTCTTT.

The V and J genes are TRBV5-4 and TRBJ1-2, with a possible D match to TRBD1 (6 bases). Germline values: CDR1 SGHNT, CDR2 YYREEE (reference sequence). This CDR3 contains 15 residues. V shed 4 bases and J shed 1 base, with 14 bases lying between them. The chain's CDR3 is CASSPRTEFNYGYTF. CDR3 in DNA: TGTGCCAGCAGCCCCCGGACAGAGTTTAACTATGGCTACACCTTC.

The J gene is TRBJ1-1, the V gene TRBV7-9, with 9 positions matching TRBD1. With 5 bases clipped from V and 4 bases from J, the junction kept 5 bases outside the gene matches. The germline CDR1 and CDR2 sequences are SEHNR and FQNEAQ (reference sequence). The CDR3 runs 14 residues. The CDR3 sequence is CASSTPTGGTEAFF. The CDR3 DNA reads TGTGCCAGCAGCACTCCGACAGGGGGCACTGAAGCTTTCTTT.

This chain connects TRBV10-3 to TRBJ1-3; 9 bases line up with TRBD1. Germline values: CDR1 ENHRY, CDR2 SYGVKD. V was pared by 0 bases and J by 2 bases, with 5 bases of the junction left unmatched. The CDR3 has 17 amino acids. The CDR3: CAISESQGQGPGNTIYF. DNA of the CDR3: TGTGCCATCAGTGAGTCGCAGGGACAGGGACCTGGAAACACCATATATTTT.

The DNA for the CDR3 is TGTGCCAGTAGAACCCTCCTAGCGGTTCTACCCTACGAGCAGTACTTC. This translates into CASRTLLAVLPYEQYF. The chain couples TRBV19 to TRBJ2-7, with 7 bases identical to TRBD2. The J segment lost 2 bases and the V segment lost 6 bases, leaving 13 bases of the junction unmatched. The CDR3 totals 16 residues. Germline assignment: CDR1 LNHDA and CDR2 SQIVND (reference sequence).

CDR3 protein: CASSQVQGAIDTQYF. CDR3 bases: TGTGCCAGCAGCCAAGTTCAGGGGGCTATAGATACGCAGTATTTT. The V call is TRBV3-1 (or the pseudogene TRBV3-2), the J call TRBJ2-3, with 8 bases matching TRBD1. V lost 1 base to trimming and J lost 5 bases; unmatched junction nucleotides: 5. The CDR3 is 15 residues long. Germline CDR1 LGHDT, CDR2 YNNKEL (reference sequence).

This sequence joins TRBV5-4 and TRBJ2-3; D is uncertain. Between the trimmed V and J ends, which lost 3 bases and 0 bases, there was a span of 14 bases. CDR1 SGHNT and CDR2 YYREEE come from the germline V gene (reference sequence). The CDR3 totals 16 residues. Written as DNA, the CDR3 is TGTGCCAGCAGCTGGCCCGGAGTAGCTAGCACAGATACGCAGTATTTT. As protein: CASSWPGVASTDTQYF.

The chain links TRBV11-2 to TRBJ1-1; no firm D call. The germline gives CDR1 SGHAT, CDR2 FQNNGV. V was pared by 2 bases and J by 0 bases, with 7 bases between. The CDR3 runs to 14 residues. CDR3 nucleotides: TGTGCCAGCAGCTTAAGTCAGGTGAACACTGAAGCTTTCTTT. As protein: CASSLSQVNTEAFF.